Listed below are T cell receptor beta chains from one sample, sequenced in a study of graft-versus-host responses after intestinal transplantation. This table comes from immunoSEQ multiplex PCR, and its TCRdb copy is limited to in-frame clones, with some not included. The sample includes 20,000 or so clones, roughly four fifths of them seen just once. The sequencing here drew on ileum tissue, taken 12 days after intestinal transplant. The receptors were sampled from a human patient who received an intestinal transplant, so some T cells may come from the graft donor. The CDR3 runs from the conserved cysteine through the conserved F or W. The D gene is left open where the match is weak. A row's size may be missing; if present it is once, few, many or a size class.

d_call	clone_size	v_call	j_call	cdr3_length	cdr3_nt	cdr3_aa
TRBD2	few	TRBV5-1	TRBJ2-3	15	TGCGCCAGCAGCTTGGGGGCGGGAGAAACAGATACGCAGTATTTT	CASSLGAGETDTQYF
NA	NA	TRBV5-5	TRBJ2-7	14	TGTGCCAGCAGCTGGGGCAGGGCTCAGGGCGAGCAGTACTTC	CASSWGRAQGEQYF
NA	NA	TRBV2	TRBJ1-1	12	TGTGCCAGCAGTCCGGTCCCGGGGGAAGCTTTCTTT	CASSPVPGEAFF
TRBD1	few	TRBV7-2	TRBJ2-7	13	TGTGCCAGCAACGACAGGGGAAGGTCCGAGCAGTACTTC	CASNDRGRSEQYF
NA	NA	TRBV4-3	TRBJ1-2	14	TGCGCCAGCAGCCAAGGCCCCTCTACCTATGGCTACACCTTC	CASSQGPSTYGYTF
NA	NA	TRBV28	TRBJ2-7	13	TGTGCCAGCAGTTTGACATTTCCCTACGAGCAGTACTTC	CASSLTFPYEQYF
NA	NA	TRBV5-8	TRBJ2-7	13	TGTGCCAGCAGCTTGAGAGACAGCTACGAGCAGTACTTC	CASSLRDSYEQYF
NA	NA	TRBV7-3	TRBJ2-1	16	TGTGCCAGCAGCTTCTTCGTCTACCAGGCCTACAATGAGCAGTTCTTC	CASSFFVYQAYNEQFF
NA	NA	TRBV13	TRBJ2-3	13	TGTGCCAGCAGCGAACAGGGTACAGATACGCAGTATTTT	CASSEQGTDTQYF
NA	NA	TRBV11-3	TRBJ2-1	15	TGTGCCAGCACCGAAAATAATGAACAGGGTAATGAGCAGTTCTTC	CASTENNEQGNEQFF
TRBD2	NA	TRBV7-9	TRBJ2-1	16	TGTGCCAGCAGCTCCCGGACTAGCGGGGGAGGGGGTGAGCAGTTCTTC	CASSSRTSGGGGEQFF
NA	once	TRBV20-1	TRBJ2-4	11	TGCAGTGTGCGCGGGCAAAACATTCAGTACTTC	CSVRGQNIQYF
NA	NA	TRBV7-9	TRBJ2-6	14	TGTGCCAGCAGTTGGGGGGCTGGGGCCAACGTCCTGACTTTC	CASSWGAGANVLTF
NA	NA	TRBV5-4	TRBJ2-7	13	TGTGCCAGCAGCTTGGGGCAGGTTTACGAGCAGTACTTC	CASSLGQVYEQYF
TRBD2	few	TRBV4-1	TRBJ2-2	18	TGCGCCAGCAGCCCCGGGACTAGCGGGGCGGGATCCCCCGGGGAGCTGTTTTTT	CASSPGTSGAGSPGELFF
NA	few	TRBV27	TRBJ2-7	15	TGTGCCAGCAGTTTCGATGGGGGGGCAGGCTACGAGCAGTACTTC	CASSFDGGAGYEQYF
NA	NA	TRBV27	TRBJ1-5	15	TGTGCCAGCAGTTCCTACCCGGGGAGCAATCAGCCCCAGCATTTT	CASSSYPGSNQPQHF
NA	few	TRBV27	TRBJ2-4	13	TGTGCCAGCAGTTTGTCGAGCAAAAACATTCAGTACTTC	CASSLSSKNIQYF
NA	NA	TRBV30	TRBJ2-3	12	TGTGCCTGGAGTGTACTAGGAGTTACGCAGTATTTT	CAWSVLGVTQYF
NA	NA	TRBV4-1	TRBJ1-4	13	TGCGCCAGCAGCCAGGCGGGTGGGGAAAAACTGTTTTTT	CASSQAGGEKLFF
TRBD2	NA	TRBV2	TRBJ2-1	15	TGTGCCAGCAGCTTTGGGCGGGGGAGGGCGCATGAGCAGTTCTTC	CASSFGRGRAHEQFF
NA	NA	TRBV10-3	TRBJ2-5	12	TGTGCCACCATGTCGGTCCAAGAGACCCAGTACTTC	CATMSVQETQYF
NA	NA	TRBV10-2	TRBJ2-3	14	TGCGCCAGCAGTGATTTTGGCGGCCCAGATACGCAGTATTTT	CASSDFGGPDTQYF
TRBD2	NA	TRBV5-4	TRBJ2-5	14	TGTGCCAGCAGCCCCCGACTAGCGAAAGAGACCCAGTACTTC	CASSPRLAKETQYF
NA	NA	TRBV7-3	TRBJ2-1	11	TGTGCCAGCAGACTAGGGAATGAGCAGTTCTTC	CASRLGNEQFF
TRBD2	NA	TRBV4-1	TRBJ2-1	16	TGCGCCAGCAGCCTCCCTGCTAGCGGGGGTCTCAATGAGCAGTTCTTC	CASSLPASGGLNEQFF
NA	NA	TRBV7-6	TRBJ2-5	14	TGTGCCAGCAGCGCGGGACCGACTTTCGGGACCCAGTACTTC	CASSAGPTFGTQYF
TRBD1	NA	TRBV13	TRBJ1-1	16	TGTGCCAGCAGCGCTGGGGACAGGGCCTTGAACACTGAAGCTTTCTTT	CASSAGDRALNTEAFF
TRBD1	few	TRBV5-1	TRBJ2-3	16	TGCGCCAGCGGGACAGGGGACGCCCCTAGCACAGATACGCAGTATTTT	CASGTGDAPSTDTQYF
NA	NA	TRBV11-2	TRBJ2-7	16	TGTGCCAGCAGCTTAGGGTCAGCGGAAAACTCCTACGAGCAGTACTTC	CASSLGSAENSYEQYF
NA	few	TRBV5-5	TRBJ1-3	14	TGTGCCAGCAGCCCGCTCGGGACTGGAAACACCATATATTTT	CASSPLGTGNTIYF
NA	once	TRBV4-1	TRBJ1-5	15	TGCGCCAGCAGCCAAGATACAGGATCGGGTCAGCCCCAGCATTTT	CASSQDTGSGQPQHF
NA	NA	TRBV2	TRBJ2-7	15	TGTGCCAGCAGTGAAACAGGCCTTCCCCTTCACGAGCAGTACTTC	CASSETGLPLHEQYF
NA	NA	TRBV11-2	TRBJ2-1	15	TGTGCCAGCAGCTTAGTGGGCAGAACCTACAATGAGCAGTTCTTC	CASSLVGRTYNEQFF
TRBD1	NA	TRBV6-1	TRBJ2-3	15	TGTGCCAGCAGCGGTAATCCACAGGGGACAGATACGCAGTATTTT	CASSGNPQGTDTQYF
TRBD2	NA	TRBV5-4	TRBJ2-7	15	TGTGCCAGCAGCGCGATACTAGCGGGAGTTGAGGAGCAGTACTTC	CASSAILAGVEEQYF
TRBD1	NA	TRBV4-2	TRBJ1-1	15	TGTGCCAGCAGCCAAGGGACAGGGGCCCCCTCTGAAGCTTTCTTT	CASSQGTGAPSEAFF
TRBD1	NA	TRBV15	TRBJ1-4	17	TGTGCCACCAGCTCACAGGGGGGGATTGCAACTAATGAAAAACTGTTTTTT	CATSSQGGIATNEKLFF
NA	few	TRBV9	TRBJ2-7	12	TGTGCCAGCAACCCGGGGACTGGGGAGCAGTACTTC	CASNPGTGEQYF
NA	NA	TRBV6-1	TRBJ1-2	12	TGTGCCAGCAGTGAAGCGCTTCTAGGCTACACCTTC	CASSEALLGYTF
TRBD1	NA	TRBV5-1	TRBJ1-1	13	TGCGCCAGCAGCGACCTGACAGGGGCTGAAGCTTTCTTT	CASSDLTGAEAFF
TRBD2	NA	TRBV5-4	TRBJ2-2	16	TGTGCCAGCAGCTCATTAGCGGGGGGCGACACCGGGGAGCTGTTTTTT	CASSSLAGGDTGELFF
NA	few	TRBV7-9	TRBJ2-7	13	NA	CASSLFGEGEQYF
NA	NA	TRBV18	TRBJ2-5	13	TGTGCCAGCTCACCGGACAGACGAGAGACCCAGTACTTC	CASSPDRRETQYF
TRBD2	NA	TRBV18	TRBJ2-7	16	TGTGCCAGCTCACCATTCGTCCTAGCGGGGACATACGAGCAGTACTTC	CASSPFVLAGTYEQYF
NA	once	TRBV11-3	TRBJ1-3	16	TGTGCCAGCAGCGGTCCCACGCCGCGGGCTGGAAACACCATATATTTT	CASSGPTPRAGNTIYF
NA	NA	TRBV6-5	TRBJ1-5	12	TGTGCCAGCAGGACAGTTAATCAGCCCCAGCATTTT	CASRTVNQPQHF
TRBD2	NA	TRBV11-3	TRBJ2-3	16	TGTGCCAGCAGCTTAGGACAGGGACTAGCGGCAGATACGCAGTATTTT	CASSLGQGLAADTQYF
NA	NA	TRBV7-9	TRBJ1-1	15	TGTGCCAGCAGCCCCATGGCAGGTAGGCTGACTGAAGCTTTCTTT	CASSPMAGRLTEAFF
NA	NA	TRBV19	TRBJ1-1	15	TGTGCCAGTAGTTTCGCCCCAGACATGAACACTGAAGCTTTCTTT	CASSFAPDMNTEAFF
TRBD2	NA	TRBV5-6	TRBJ2-5	17	TGTGCCAGCAGCTTGCCGGCGACTAGCGGGAGGGGGGAGACCCAGTACTTC	CASSLPATSGRGETQYF
TRBD2	once	TRBV4-1	TRBJ2-1	14	TGCGCCAGCAGCGGCGGGAGCTCCTACAATGAGCAGTTCTTC	CASSGGSSYNEQFF
TRBD2	NA	TRBV4-1	TRBJ2-7	15	TGCGCCAGCAGCCTTGGGCTAGCGGGGCCCTACGAGCAGTACTTC	CASSLGLAGPYEQYF
NA	NA	TRBV11-3	TRBJ2-2	12	TGTGCCAGCAGCCACATCACCGGGGAGCTGTTTTTT	CASSHITGELFF